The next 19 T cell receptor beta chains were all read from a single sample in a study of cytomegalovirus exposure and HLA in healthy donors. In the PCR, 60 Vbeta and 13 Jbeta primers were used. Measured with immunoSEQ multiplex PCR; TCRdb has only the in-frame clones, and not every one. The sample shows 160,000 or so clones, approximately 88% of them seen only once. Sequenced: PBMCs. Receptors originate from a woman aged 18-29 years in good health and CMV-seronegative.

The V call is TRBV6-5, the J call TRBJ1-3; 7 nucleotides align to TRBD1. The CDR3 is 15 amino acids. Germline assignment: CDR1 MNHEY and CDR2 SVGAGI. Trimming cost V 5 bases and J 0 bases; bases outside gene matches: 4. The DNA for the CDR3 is TGTGCCAGCAGTCGAGCAGGGGGCTCTGGAAACACCATATATTTT. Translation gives CASSRAGGSGNTIYF.

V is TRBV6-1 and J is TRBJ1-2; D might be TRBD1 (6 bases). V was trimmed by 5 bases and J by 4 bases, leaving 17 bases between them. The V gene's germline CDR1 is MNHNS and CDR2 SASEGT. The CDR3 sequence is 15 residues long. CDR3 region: CASSRSRDTIYGYTF. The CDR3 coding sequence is TGTGCCAGCAGTCGTAGTAGGGACACCATCTATGGCTACACCTTC.

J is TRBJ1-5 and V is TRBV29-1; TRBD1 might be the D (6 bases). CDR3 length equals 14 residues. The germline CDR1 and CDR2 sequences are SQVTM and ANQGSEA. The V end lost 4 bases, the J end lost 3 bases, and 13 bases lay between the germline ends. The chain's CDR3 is CSVAETGLNQPQHF. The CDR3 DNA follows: TGCAGCGTTGCAGAGACAGGCCTCAATCAGCCCCAGCATTTT. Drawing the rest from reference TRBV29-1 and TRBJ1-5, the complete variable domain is SAVISQKPSRDICQRGTSLTIQCQVDSQVTMMFWYRQQPGQSLTLIATANQGSEATYESGFVIDKFPISRPNLTFSTLTVSNMSPEDSSIYLCSVAETGLNQPQHFGDGTRLSIL.

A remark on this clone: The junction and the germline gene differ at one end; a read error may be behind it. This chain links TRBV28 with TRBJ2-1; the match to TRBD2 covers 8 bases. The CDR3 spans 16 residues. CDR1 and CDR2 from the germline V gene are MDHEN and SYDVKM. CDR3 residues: CASSLSRSGGRREQFF. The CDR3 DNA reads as TGTGCCAGCAGCTTATCCCGGAGCGGGGGCCGCCGTGAGCAGTTCTTC.

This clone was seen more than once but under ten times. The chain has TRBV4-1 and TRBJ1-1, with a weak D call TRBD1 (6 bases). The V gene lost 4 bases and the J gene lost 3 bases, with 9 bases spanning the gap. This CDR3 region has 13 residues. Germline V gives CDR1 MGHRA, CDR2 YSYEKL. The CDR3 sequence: CASSPYRDTEAFF. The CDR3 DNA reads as TGCGCCAGCAGCCCGTACAGGGACACTGAAGCTTTCTTT.

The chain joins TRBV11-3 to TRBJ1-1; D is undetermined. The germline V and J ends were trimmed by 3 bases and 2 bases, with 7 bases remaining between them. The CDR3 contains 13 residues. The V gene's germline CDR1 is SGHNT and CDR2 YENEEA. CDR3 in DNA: TGTGCCAGCAGCTTCGAGGGAAACACTGAAGCTTTCTTT. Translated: CASSFEGNTEAFF.

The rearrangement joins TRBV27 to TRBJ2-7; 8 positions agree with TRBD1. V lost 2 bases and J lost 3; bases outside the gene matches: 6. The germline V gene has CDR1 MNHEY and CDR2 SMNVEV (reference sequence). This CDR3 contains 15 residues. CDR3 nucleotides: TGTGCCAGCAGTTTAAGGGGACAGGAGGACTACGAGCAGTACTTC. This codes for CASSLRGQEDYEQYF.

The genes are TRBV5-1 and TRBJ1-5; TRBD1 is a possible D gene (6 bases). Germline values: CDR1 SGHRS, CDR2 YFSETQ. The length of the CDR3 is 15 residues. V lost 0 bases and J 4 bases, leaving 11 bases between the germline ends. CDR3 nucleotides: TGCGCCAGCAGCTTGGTAGGGGGGGCTAATCAGCCCCAGCATTTT. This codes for CASSLVGGANQPQHF.

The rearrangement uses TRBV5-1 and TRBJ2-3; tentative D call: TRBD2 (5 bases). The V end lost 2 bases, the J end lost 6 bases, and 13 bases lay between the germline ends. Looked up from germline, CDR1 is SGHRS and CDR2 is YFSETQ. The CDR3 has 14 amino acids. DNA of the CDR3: TGCGCCAGCAGCTTCACAAGGACTTCGGATACGCAGTATTTT. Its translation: CASSFTRTSDTQYF.

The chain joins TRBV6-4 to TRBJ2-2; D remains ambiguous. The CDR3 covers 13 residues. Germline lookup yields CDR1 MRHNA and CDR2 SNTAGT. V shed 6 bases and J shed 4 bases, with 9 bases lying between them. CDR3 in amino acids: CASSSRSTGELFF. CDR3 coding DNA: TGTGCCAGCAGCTCTCGTAGCACCGGGGAGCTGTTTTTT.

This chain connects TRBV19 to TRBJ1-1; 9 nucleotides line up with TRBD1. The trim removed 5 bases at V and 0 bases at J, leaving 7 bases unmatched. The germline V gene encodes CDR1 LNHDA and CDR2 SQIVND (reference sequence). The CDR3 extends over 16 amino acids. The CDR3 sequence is CASSPGTGFMNTEAFF. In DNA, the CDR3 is TGTGCCAGTAGTCCTGGGACAGGGTTTATGAACACTGAAGCTTTCTTT.

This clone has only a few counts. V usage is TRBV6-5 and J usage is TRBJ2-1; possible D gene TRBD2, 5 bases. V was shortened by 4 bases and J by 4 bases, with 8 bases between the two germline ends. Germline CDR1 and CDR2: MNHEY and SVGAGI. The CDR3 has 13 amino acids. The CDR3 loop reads CASSWTGYNEQFF. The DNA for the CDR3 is TGTGCCAGCAGTTGGACGGGGTACAATGAGCAGTTCTTC.

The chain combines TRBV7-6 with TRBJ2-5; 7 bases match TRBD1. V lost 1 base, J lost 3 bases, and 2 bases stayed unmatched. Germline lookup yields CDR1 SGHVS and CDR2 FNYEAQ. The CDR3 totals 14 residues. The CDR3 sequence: CASSLGGQEETQYF. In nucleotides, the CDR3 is TGTGCCAGCAGCTTAGGCGGACAGGAAGAGACCCAGTACTTC.

Here the CDR3 DNA reads TGTGCCAGCAAAATGACGGCAGGGCGTTACGAGCAGTACTTC. Residues: CASKMTAGRYEQYF. J is TRBJ2-7 and V is TRBV11-2; a weak D match, TRBD1 (5 bases). Deletions cut 7 bases from V and 4 bases from J, with 17 bases between. Per the germline V gene, CDR1 is SGHAT and CDR2 is FQNNGV. This CDR3 is built from 14 residues.

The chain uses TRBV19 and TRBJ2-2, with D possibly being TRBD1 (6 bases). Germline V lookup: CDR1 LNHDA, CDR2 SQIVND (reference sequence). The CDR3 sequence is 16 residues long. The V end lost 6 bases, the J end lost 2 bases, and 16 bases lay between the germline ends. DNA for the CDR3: TGTGCCAGTAGACACGAGACAGGCCGCAACACCGGGGAGCTGTTTTTT. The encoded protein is CASRHETGRNTGELFF.

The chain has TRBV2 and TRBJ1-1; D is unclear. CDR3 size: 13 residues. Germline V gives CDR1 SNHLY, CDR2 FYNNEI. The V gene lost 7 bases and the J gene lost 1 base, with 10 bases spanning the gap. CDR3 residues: CASNYDENTEAFF. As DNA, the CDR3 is TGTGCCAGCAACTATGACGAGAACACTGAAGCTTTCTTT.

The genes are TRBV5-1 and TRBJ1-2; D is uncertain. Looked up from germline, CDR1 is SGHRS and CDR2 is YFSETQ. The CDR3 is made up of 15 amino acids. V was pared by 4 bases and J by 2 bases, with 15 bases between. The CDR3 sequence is CASSPNPTENYGYTF. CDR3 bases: TGCGCCAGCAGCCCCAACCCTACAGAGAACTATGGCTACACCTTC.

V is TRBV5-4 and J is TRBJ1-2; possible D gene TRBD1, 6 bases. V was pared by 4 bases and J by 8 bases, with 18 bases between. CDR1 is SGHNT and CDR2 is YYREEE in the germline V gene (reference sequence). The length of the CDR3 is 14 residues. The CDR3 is CASSVERGKRGYTF. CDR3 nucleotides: TGTGCCAGCAGCGTAGAGAGGGGGAAGCGGGGCTACACCTTC.

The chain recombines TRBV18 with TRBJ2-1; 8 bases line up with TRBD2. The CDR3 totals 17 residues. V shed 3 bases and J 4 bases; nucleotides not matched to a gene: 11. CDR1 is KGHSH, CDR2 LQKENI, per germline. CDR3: CASSPQVPGGPYNEQFF. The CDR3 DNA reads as TGTGCCAGCTCACCCCAGGTCCCGGGGGGGCCATACAATGAGCAGTTCTTC.